This entry lists 16 T cell receptor beta chains sequenced from one sample in a study of OX40 agonist ivuxolimab in advanced cancers. TCRdb's copy holds only in-frame clones and misses some; the assay was immunoSEQ multiplex PCR. This sample has about 19,000 clones, with approximately 83% found just once. This specimen consisted of CD4+ or CD8+ T cells sorted from blood, obtained in a trial of the OX40 agonist ivuxolimab. The receptor set was obtained from an adult with an advanced solid tumor such as melanoma, head and neck, liver or kidney cancer.

This clone has just a few counts. The rearrangement links TRBV27 to TRBJ2-1; no clear D gene. Germline CDR1 MNHEY, CDR2 SMNVEV (reference sequence). This CDR3 comprises 15 residues. The V and J ends lost 6 bases and 2 bases respectively, with 14 bases between them. The CDR3: CASSKQAETYNEQFF. The DNA of the CDR3 is TGTGCCAGCAGCAAGCAAGCCGAAACCTACAATGAGCAGTTCTTC.

The chain combines TRBV11-2 with TRBJ2-1; TRBD1 agrees at 7 bases. V lost 5 bases to trimming and J lost 0 bases; unmatched junction nucleotides: 10. CDR3 size: 17 residues. Germline assignment: CDR1 SGHAT and CDR2 FQNNGV. CDR3 DNA: TGTGCCAGCAGCAAAACTCGGACAGGATACTCCTACAATGAGCAGTTCTTC. Translation: CASSKTRTGYSYNEQFF. The complete variable domain, with remaining parts taken from reference TRBV11-2 and TRBJ2-1, reads EAGVAQSPRYKIIEKRQSVAFWCNPISGHATLYWYQQILGQGPKLLIQFQNNGVVDDSQLPKDRFSAERLKGVDSTLKIQPAKLEDSAVYLCASSKTRTGYSYNEQFFGPGTRLTVL.

The chain recombines TRBV5-6 with TRBJ2-7, with a weak D call TRBD2 (5 bases). The germline CDR1 and CDR2 sequences are SGHDT and YYEEEE. The length of the CDR3 is 13 residues. Trimming cost V 1 base and J 6 bases, with 11 bases left between them. This CDR3 is CASSLFSGGEQYF. The CDR3, as DNA: TGTGCCAGCAGCTTGTTTTCAGGAGGCGAGCAGTACTTC.

CDR3 amino acids: CASSQTSGGGSYNEQFF. For the CDR3, the DNA is TGTGCCAGCAGCCAAACTAGCGGGGGAGGGTCCTACAATGAGCAGTTCTTC. The chain couples TRBV7-9 to TRBJ2-1, with 11 bases identical to TRBD2. Looked up from germline, CDR1 is SEHNR and CDR2 is FQNEAQ (reference sequence). The CDR3 is 17 amino acids. The V segment lost 5 bases and the J segment 1 base; nucleotides outside the gene matches: 7.

The gene calls are TRBV27 and TRBJ2-7; 9 bases map to TRBD2. V dropped 4 bases and J dropped 3; count of bases not matched to a gene: 1. CDR1 is MNHEY and CDR2 is SMNVEV in the germline V gene (reference sequence). The CDR3 is 13 residues long. The CDR3 sequence: CASSWTSVYEQYF. In nucleotides, the CDR3 is TGTGCCAGCAGTTGGACTAGCGTCTACGAGCAGTACTTC.

The rearrangement joins TRBV10-3 to TRBJ2-7, with D unresolved. CDR3 length: 11 amino acids. In germline, CDR1 is ENHRY, CDR2 SYGVKD. The V and J ends lost 4 bases and 6 bases respectively, with 7 bases between them. CDR3 sequence (DNA): TGTGCCATCAGTGCGGGTGGCGAGCAGTACTTC. Its translation: CAISAGGEQYF.

The rearrangement links TRBV6-5 to TRBJ2-7; tentative D call: TRBD2 (5 bases). Germline CDR1 MNHEY, CDR2 SVGAGI. Between the trimmed V and J ends, which lost 2 bases and 2 bases, there was a span of 13 bases. The CDR3 loop spans 15 amino acids. The CDR3: CASSYIDYSPYEQYF. DNA for the CDR3: TGTGCCAGCAGTTACATCGACTATTCTCCCTACGAGCAGTACTTC.

The genes are TRBV19 and TRBJ1-1, with D tentatively TRBD1 (5 bases). Germline V CDR1 and CDR2: LNHDA, SQIVND (reference sequence). The CDR3 sequence is 15 residues long. V gave up 0 bases and J gave up 2 bases, with 10 bases separating them. This CDR3 reads CASSIEGHGNTEAFF. CDR3 sequence (DNA): TGTGCCAGTAGTATAGAGGGGCACGGAAACACTGAAGCTTTCTTT.

This clone has only a few counts. The rearrangement joins TRBV7-7 to TRBJ2-3; D assignment may be TRBD1 or TRBD2 (5 bases each). This CDR3 has 16 residues. Trimming stripped 1 base from V and 0 bases from J, with 11 bases between. Germline lookup yields CDR1 SSHAT and CDR2 FNYEAQ (reference sequence). The CDR3 DNA sequence: TGTGCCAGCAGCTTAGGGGACGTTTCTAGCACAGATACGCAGTATTTT. It specifies CASSLGDVSSTDTQYF.

The V and J genes are TRBV27 and TRBJ2-1; 9 bases agree with TRBD2. This CDR3 spans 15 amino acids. The V gene's germline CDR1 is MNHEY and CDR2 SMNVEV (reference sequence). The ends lost 0 bases at V and 6 bases at J; junction bases unmatched: 3. CDR3 sequence (DNA): TGTGCCAGCAGTTTATCCCTAGCGGGGAGCAATGAGCAGTTCTTC. As protein: CASSLSLAGSNEQFF.

The chain has TRBV19 and TRBJ1-1; tentatively, D is TRBD1 (5 bases). Looked up from germline, CDR1 is LNHDA and CDR2 is SQIVND (reference sequence). Trimming took off 7 bases at V and 2 bases at J, with 11 bases between the two ends. The CDR3 totals 13 residues. CDR3 DNA sequence: TGTGCCAGTACCATGACAGTTAACACTGAAGCTTTCTTT. Translated, it gives CASTMTVNTEAFF.

This chain connects TRBV30 to TRBJ2-7, with D possibly matching TRBD1 (6 bases). The CDR3 extends over 16 amino acids. V lost 2 bases to trimming and J lost 3 bases, with 20 bases between them. Germline CDR1 and CDR2: GTSNPN and SVGIG (reference sequence). CDR3 amino acids: CAWSPPPGQRFYEQYF. CDR3 in DNA: TGTGCCTGGAGTCCACCCCCCGGACAGAGATTCTACGAGCAGTACTTC.

V is TRBV7-7 and J is TRBJ2-5; D possibly corresponds to TRBD2 (5 bases). The germline V gene encodes CDR1 SSHAT and CDR2 FNYEAQ (reference sequence). The V gene lost 5 bases and the J gene lost 1 base, with 17 bases spanning the gap. The CDR3 runs to 16 residues. CDR3 in amino acids: CASSDGESVGQETQYF. CDR3 DNA sequence: TGTGCCAGCAGCGACGGGGAATCGGTGGGCCAAGAGACCCAGTACTTC.

V and J are TRBV6-6 and TRBJ2-1; D gene uncertain. The CDR3 spans 11 residues. CDR1 is MNHNY, CDR2 SVGAGI, per germline (reference sequence). V shed 6 bases and J shed 8 bases, with 8 bases lying between them. CDR3 amino acids: CASSADDEQFF. The CDR3 DNA follows: TGTGCCAGCAGCGCAGACGATGAGCAGTTCTTC.

This clone was seen only once. The gene calls are TRBV30 and TRBJ2-7; 7 bases are shared with TRBD2. The CDR3 runs 11 residues. In germline, CDR1 is GTSNPN, CDR2 SVGIG (reference sequence). V was pared by 2 bases and J by 11 bases, with 6 bases of the junction left unmatched. The DNA for the CDR3 is TGTGCCTGGAGTCCGGGGGGTGAGGAGTACTTC. Protein product: CAWSPGGEEYF.

V is TRBV7-3 and J is TRBJ1-5; no definite D call. Germline CDR1 is SGHTA and CDR2 is FQGTGA. The CDR3 has 11 amino acids. Trimming cost V 5 bases and J 4 bases, with 3 bases left between them. The DNA of the CDR3 is TGTGCCAGCAGCCCGAATCAGCCCCAGCATTTT. Protein product: CASSPNQPQHF.